This is a list of T cell receptor beta chains from one sample in a study of shared clonotypes between healthy human individuals. TCRdb's copy holds only in-frame clones and misses some; the assay was immunoSEQ multiplex PCR. The sample has about 2.3 million clones, 85% to 95% seen once. Sequencing input: naive CD4+ T cells from PBMCs. These receptors came from a young man in good health. Some clones in this sample may be carry-over from other donors' samples. Both conserved end residues are part of each CDR3. The order of the fields is D gene, J gene, V gene, CDR3 protein. The D gene is left open where the match is weak.

>NA|TRBJ1-4|TRBV25-1
CASSESGREKLFF
>TRBD1|TRBJ1-3|TRBV29-1
CSAEGTGGNTIYF
>TRBD2|TRBJ2-7|TRBV9
CASSVGSGTSFEQYF
>TRBD1|TRBJ1-4|TRBV6-5
CASSPMTGGEKLFF
>TRBD1|TRBJ2-7|TRBV7-6
CASSTRRTGLYF
>TRBD2|TRBJ2-1|TRBV5-1
CASSFSGSGDEQFF
>TRBD1|TRBJ2-5|TRBV27
CASRPWTGRGEIQYF
>TRBD2|TRBJ2-3|TRBV5-6
CASSLEAGGPPDTQYF
>NA|TRBJ1-4|TRBV27
CASSRATAGLNEKLFF
>NA|TRBJ2-3|TRBV7-2
CASSLSRVDTQYF
>TRBD2|TRBJ2-7|TRBV28
CASSLGLAGERYEQYF
>TRBD2|TRBJ2-2|TRBV5-1
CASSPGLANTGELFF
>TRBD2|TRBJ2-5|TRBV18
CASSQYRLAGEETQYF
>TRBD1|TRBJ2-7|TRBV7-6
CASSLAGTGGYEQYF
>NA|TRBJ1-1|TRBV28
CASSSRYSGDEAFF
>NA|TRBJ2-7|TRBV2
CASSEQQGYEQYF
>NA|TRBJ1-1|TRBV2
CASSGPATSNTEAFF
>NA|TRBJ1-3|TRBV15
CATSRDPGGYSGNTIYF
>TRBD2|TRBJ2-7|TRBV5-4
CASSATGRVSYEQYF
>NA|TRBJ2-5|TRBV7-2
CASSPRDRAETQYF
>NA|TRBJ2-7|TRBV6-6
CASSQGPISYEQYF
>TRBD2|TRBJ2-7|TRBV5-1
CASSTGVAGGWQYF
>NA|TRBJ2-3|TRBV2
CASSEIIPTDTQYF
>TRBD1|TRBJ1-4|TRBV6-5
CASSPRTGGNEKLFF
>NA|TRBJ2-7|TRBV6-6
CASRPSTIEPAYEQYF
>TRBD2|TRBJ2-1|TRBV4-1
CASSHVSGRGGRNEQFF
>TRBD1|TRBJ2-3|TRBV29-1
CSVDRGLVDTQYF
>TRBD2|TRBJ2-7|TRBV6-5
CASSSGTSGSYEQYF
>NA|TRBJ2-3|TRBV18
CASSPPREGPDTQYF
>NA|TRBJ2-3|TRBV30
CAWRRGEVTDTQYF
>NA|TRBJ2-7|TRBV19
CASSIAGTNYEQYF
>TRBD2|TRBJ2-7|TRBV27
CASSKIMASGTYEQYF
>NA|TRBJ1-4|TRBV5-1
CASSPSPEANEKLFF
>NA|TRBJ2-3|TRBV29-1
CSVRRETDTQYF
>NA|TRBJ1-5|TRBV6-6
CASSYSKGSSTQHF
>NA|TRBJ2-5|TRBV9
CASSVLAGLQETQYF
>NA|TRBJ1-2|TRBV2
CASSEPARYTF
>NA|TRBJ2-3|TRBV12-5
CASATGASTDTQYF
>NA|TRBJ2-7|TRBV5-1
CASAPSVLSYEQYF
>NA|TRBJ1-1|TRBV5-5
CASSLGHRKNTEAFF
>NA|TRBJ2-1|TRBV29-1
CSVLKTVFNEQFF
>TRBD2|TRBJ2-1|TRBV4-2
CASSPPLAGVDEQFF
>TRBD1|TRBJ1-1|TRBV7-9
CASSLAGGGTEAFF
>NA|TRBJ2-2|TRBV11-3
CASTLGGNTGELFF
>NA|TRBJ1-2|TRBV28
CASSLQGLGYTF
>NA|TRBJ2-7|TRBV27
CATKQQRESSYEQYF
>NA|TRBJ1-2|TRBV2
CASSELGRGSYGYTF
>TRBD1|TRBJ2-5|TRBV4-1
CASSHVNRGFEETQYF
>TRBD1|TRBJ2-2|TRBV9
CASSPQTGWPGELFF
>NA|TRBJ2-3|TRBV29-1
CSVASGTDTQYF
>NA|TRBJ2-2|TRBV10-3
CAISDGTGELFF
>NA|TRBJ1-3|TRBV5-1
CASTDSSGNTIYF
>NA|TRBJ2-5|TRBV15
CATSRSTSQETQYF
>TRBD2|TRBJ2-5|TRBV6-4
CASSPRPGGQETQYF
>NA|TRBJ2-3|TRBV4-1
CASSQPDPFYESSSTDTQYF
>NA|TRBJ2-7|TRBV5-1
CASSPTTGSYEQYF